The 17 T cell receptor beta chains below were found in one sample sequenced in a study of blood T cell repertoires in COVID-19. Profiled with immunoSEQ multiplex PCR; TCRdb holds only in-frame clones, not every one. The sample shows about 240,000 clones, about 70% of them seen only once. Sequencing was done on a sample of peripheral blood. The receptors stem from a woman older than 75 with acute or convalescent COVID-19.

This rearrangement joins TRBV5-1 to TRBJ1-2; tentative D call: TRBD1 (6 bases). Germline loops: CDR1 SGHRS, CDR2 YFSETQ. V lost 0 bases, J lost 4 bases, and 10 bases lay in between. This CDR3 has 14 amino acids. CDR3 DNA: TGCGCCAGCAGCTTGGCGGGGGGCGCCTATGGCTACACCTTC. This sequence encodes CASSLAGGAYGYTF.

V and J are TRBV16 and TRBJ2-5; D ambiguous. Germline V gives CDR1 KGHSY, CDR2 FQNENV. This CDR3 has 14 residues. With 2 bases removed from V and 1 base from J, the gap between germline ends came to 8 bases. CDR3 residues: CASSQAHFQETQYF. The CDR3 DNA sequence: TGTGCCAGCAGCCAAGCGCACTTCCAAGAGACCCAGTACTTC. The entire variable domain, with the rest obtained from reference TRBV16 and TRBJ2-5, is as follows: GEEVAQTPKHLVRGEGQKAKLYCAPIKGHSYVFWYQQVLKNEFKFLISFQNENVFDETGMPKERFSAKCLPNSPCSLEIQATKLEDSAVYFCASSQAHFQETQYFGPGTRLLVL.

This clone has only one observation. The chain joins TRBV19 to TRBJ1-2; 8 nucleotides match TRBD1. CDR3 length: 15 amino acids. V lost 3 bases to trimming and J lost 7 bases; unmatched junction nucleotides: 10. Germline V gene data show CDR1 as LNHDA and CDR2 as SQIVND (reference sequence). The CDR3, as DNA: TGTGCCAGTAGTATTGGAATCAGGGGGCTTGGTGGCTACACCTTC. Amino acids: CASSIGIRGLGGYTF.

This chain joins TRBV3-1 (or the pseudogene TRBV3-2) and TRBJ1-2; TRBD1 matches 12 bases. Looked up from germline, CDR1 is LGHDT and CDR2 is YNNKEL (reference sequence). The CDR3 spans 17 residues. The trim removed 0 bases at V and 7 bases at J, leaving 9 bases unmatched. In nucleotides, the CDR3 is TGTGCCAGCAGCCAAGATCTCGGGACAGGGGGCTTCCTTGGCTACACCTTC. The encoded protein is CASSQDLGTGGFLGYTF.

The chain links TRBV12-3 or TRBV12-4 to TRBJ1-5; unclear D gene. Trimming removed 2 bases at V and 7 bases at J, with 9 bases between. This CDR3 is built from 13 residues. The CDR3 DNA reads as TGTGCCAGCAGTTTATTGGAGGTCCAGCCCCAGCATTTT. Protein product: CASSLLEVQPQHF.

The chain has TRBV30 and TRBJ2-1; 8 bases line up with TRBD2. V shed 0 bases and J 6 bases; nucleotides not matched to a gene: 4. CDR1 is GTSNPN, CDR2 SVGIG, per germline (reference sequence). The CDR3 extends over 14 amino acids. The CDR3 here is CAWSVSAGVNEQFF. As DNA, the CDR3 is TGTGCCTGGAGTGTTTCAGCGGGGGTCAATGAGCAGTTCTTC.

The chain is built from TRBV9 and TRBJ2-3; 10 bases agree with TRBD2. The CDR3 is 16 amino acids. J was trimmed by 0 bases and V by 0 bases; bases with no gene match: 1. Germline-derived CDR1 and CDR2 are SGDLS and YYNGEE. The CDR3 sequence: CASSVGTSGSTDTQYF. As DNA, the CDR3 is TGTGCCAGCAGCGTAGGGACTAGCGGAAGCACAGATACGCAGTATTTT.

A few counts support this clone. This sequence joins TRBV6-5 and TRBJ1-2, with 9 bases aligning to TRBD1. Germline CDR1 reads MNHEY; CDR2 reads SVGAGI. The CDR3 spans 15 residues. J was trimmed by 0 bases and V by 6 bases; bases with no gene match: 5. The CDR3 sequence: CASRGGQGANYGYTF. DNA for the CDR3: TGTGCCAGCAGAGGGGGACAGGGCGCTAACTATGGCTACACCTTC.

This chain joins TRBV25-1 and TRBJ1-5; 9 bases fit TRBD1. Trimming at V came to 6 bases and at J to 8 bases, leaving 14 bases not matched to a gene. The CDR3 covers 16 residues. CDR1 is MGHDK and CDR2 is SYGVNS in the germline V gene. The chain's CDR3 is CASSSPGQGSFKPQHF. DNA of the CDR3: TGTGCCAGCAGCTCGCCGGGACAGGGATCTTTTAAGCCCCAGCATTTT.

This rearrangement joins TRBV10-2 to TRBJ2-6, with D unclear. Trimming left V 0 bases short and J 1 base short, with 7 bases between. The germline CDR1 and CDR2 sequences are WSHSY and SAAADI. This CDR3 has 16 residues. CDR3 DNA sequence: TGCGCCAGCAGTGAGTCGTACTCTTCTGGGGCCAACGTCCTGACTTTC. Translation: CASSESYSSGANVLTF.

The CDR3 loop reads CASSQGGQGNSPLHF. The CDR3 coding sequence is TGTGCCAGCTCACAGGGAGGACAGGGGAATTCACCCCTCCACTTT. The chain links TRBV18 to TRBJ1-6, with TRBD1 matching over 9 bases. Germline V gives CDR1 KGHSH, CDR2 LQKENI. J gave up 7 bases and V 4 bases, and 5 bases lay outside the gene matches. The CDR3 length is 15 residues.

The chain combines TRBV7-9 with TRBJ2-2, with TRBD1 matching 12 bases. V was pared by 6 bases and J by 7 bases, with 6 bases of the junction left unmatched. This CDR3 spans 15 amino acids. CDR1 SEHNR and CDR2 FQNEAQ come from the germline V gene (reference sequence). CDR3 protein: CASRTGTGGFGELFF. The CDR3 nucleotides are TGTGCCAGCAGAACCGGGACAGGGGGCTTCGGGGAGCTGTTTTTT.

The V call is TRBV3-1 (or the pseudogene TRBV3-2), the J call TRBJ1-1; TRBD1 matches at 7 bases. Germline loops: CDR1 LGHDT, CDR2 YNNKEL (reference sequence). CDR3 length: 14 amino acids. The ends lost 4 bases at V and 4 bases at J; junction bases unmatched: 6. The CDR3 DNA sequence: TGTGCCAGCAGCCTACAAGGGGGCATCACTGAAGCTTTCTTT. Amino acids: CASSLQGGITEAFF.

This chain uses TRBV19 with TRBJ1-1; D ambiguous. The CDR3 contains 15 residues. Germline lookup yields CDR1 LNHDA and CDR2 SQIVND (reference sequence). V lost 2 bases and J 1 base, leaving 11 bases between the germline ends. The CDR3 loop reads CASSIRGRENTEAFF. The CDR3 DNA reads TGTGCCAGTAGTATAAGAGGTCGGGAGAACACTGAAGCTTTCTTT.

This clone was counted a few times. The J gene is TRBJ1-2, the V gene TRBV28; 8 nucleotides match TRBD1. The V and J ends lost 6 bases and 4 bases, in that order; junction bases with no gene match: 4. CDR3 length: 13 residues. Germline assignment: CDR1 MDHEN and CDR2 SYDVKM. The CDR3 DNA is TGTGCCAGCAGCCTAGGACAGGGCTATGGCTACACCTTC. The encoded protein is CASSLGQGYGYTF.

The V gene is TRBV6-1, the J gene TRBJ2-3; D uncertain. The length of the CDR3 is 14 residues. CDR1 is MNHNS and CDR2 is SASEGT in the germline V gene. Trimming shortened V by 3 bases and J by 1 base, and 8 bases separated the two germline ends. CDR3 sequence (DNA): TGTGCCAGCAGTGACAGGTGGGGCACAGATACGCAGTATTTT. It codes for CASSDRWGTDTQYF.

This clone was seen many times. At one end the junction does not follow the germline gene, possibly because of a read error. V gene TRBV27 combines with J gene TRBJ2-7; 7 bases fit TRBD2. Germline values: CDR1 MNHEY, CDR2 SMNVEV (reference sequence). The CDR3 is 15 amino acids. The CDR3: CASSLLGGNSYEQYF. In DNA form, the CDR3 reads TGTGCCAGCAGCTTATTGGGGGGGAACTCCTACGAGCAGTACTTC.